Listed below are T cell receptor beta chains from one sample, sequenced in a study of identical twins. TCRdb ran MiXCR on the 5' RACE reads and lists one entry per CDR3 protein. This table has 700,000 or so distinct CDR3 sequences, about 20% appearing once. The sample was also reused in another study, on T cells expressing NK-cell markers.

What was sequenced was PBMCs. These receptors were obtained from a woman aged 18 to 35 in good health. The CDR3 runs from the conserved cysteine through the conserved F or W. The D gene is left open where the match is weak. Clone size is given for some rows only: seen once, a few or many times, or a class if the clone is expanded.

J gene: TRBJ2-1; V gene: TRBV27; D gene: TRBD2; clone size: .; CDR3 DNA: TGTGCCAGCAGTTTTCAGCGGGAGGGCCCAAATGAGCAGTTCTTC; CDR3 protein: CASSFQREGPNEQFF
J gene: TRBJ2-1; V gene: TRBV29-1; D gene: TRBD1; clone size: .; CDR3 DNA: TGCAGCGTGAACCGGGACAGGGACTACAATGAGCAGTTCTTC; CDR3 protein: CSVNRDRDYNEQFF
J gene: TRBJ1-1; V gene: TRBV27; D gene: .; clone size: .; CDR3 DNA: TGTGCCAGCGCCAGGGCTTTGAACACTGAAGCTTTCTTT; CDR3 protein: CASARALNTEAFF
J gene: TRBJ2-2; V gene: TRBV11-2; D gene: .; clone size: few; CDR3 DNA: TGTGCCAGCAGCTCGCTACAGGCGATCGGGGAGCTGTTTTTT; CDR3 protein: CASSSLQAIGELFF
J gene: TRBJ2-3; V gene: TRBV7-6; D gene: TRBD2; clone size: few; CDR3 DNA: TGTGCCAGCAGCTTAGGGCTAGCGGGGGCCCCCCAGTCGTATTTT; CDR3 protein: CASSLGLAGAPQSYF
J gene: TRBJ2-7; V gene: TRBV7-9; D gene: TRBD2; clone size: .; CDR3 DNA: TGTGCCAGCAGCTCCCCTGAAGTTAGCGGGACCTACGAGCAGTACTTC; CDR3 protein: CASSSPEVSGTYEQYF
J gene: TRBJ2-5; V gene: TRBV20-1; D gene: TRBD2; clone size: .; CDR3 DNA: TGCAGTGCTCCCCCTTTTAGCGGGCAAGAGACCCAGTACTTC; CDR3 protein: CSAPPFSGQETQYF
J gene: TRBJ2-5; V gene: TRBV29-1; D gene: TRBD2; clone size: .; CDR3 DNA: TGCAGCGTTGTCTCAGCGGGAGTTAAAGAGACCCAGTACTTC; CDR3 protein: CSVVSAGVKETQYF
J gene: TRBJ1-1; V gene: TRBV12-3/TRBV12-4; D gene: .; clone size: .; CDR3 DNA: TGTGCCGGCAGTTTAGACGGAATTACCACTGAAGCTTTCTTT; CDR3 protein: CAGSLDGITTEAFF
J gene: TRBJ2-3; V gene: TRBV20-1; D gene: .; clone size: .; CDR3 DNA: TGCAGTGCTAGACCCCTGAGTGATACGCAGTATTTT; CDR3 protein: CSARPLSDTQYF